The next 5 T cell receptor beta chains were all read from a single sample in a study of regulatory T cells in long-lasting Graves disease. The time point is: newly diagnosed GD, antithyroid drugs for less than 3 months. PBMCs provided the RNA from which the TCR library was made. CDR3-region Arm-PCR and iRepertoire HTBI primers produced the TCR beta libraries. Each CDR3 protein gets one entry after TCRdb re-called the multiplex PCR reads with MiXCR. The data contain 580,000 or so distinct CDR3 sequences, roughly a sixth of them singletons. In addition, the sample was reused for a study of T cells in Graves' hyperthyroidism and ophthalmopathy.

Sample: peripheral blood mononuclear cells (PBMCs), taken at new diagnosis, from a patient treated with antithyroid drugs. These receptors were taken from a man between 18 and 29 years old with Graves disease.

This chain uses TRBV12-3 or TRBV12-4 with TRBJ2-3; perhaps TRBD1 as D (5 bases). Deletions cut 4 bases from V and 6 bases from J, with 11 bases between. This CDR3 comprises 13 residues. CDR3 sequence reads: CASSSTGWDTQYF. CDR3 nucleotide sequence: TGTGCCAGCAGTTCCACAGGTTGGGATACGCAGTATTTT.

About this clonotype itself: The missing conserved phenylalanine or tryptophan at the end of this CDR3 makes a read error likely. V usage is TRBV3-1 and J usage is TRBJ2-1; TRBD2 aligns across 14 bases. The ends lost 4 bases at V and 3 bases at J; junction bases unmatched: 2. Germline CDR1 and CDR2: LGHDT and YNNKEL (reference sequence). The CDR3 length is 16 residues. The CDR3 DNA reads TGTGCCAGCAGCCCGACTAGCGGGGGGGTCTACAATGAGCAGTTCTCC. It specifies CASSPTSGGVYNEQFS.

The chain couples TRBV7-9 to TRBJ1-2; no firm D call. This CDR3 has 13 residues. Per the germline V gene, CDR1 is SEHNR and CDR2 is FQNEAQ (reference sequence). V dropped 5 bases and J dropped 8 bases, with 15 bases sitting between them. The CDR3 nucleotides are TGTGCCAGCAGCCCCAGGCTCCTTTACGGCTACACCTTC. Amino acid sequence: CASSPRLLYGYTF.

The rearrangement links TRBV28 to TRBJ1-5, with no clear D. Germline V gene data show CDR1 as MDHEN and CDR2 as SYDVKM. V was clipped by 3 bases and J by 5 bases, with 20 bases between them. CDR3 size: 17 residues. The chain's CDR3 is CASSFPPGVGRDQPQHF. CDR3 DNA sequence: TGTGCCAGCAGTTTCCCTCCGGGTGTAGGTCGGGATCAGCCCCAGCATTTT.

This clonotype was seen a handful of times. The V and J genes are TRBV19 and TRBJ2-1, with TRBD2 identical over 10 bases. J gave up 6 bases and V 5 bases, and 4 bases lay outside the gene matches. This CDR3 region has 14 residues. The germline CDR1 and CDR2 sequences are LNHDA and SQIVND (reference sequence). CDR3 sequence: CASSQLAGSNEQFF. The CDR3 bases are TGTGCCAGTAGTCAACTAGCGGGAAGCAATGAGCAGTTCTTC.